The source of this T cell receptor beta chain is a study of cytomegalovirus exposure and HLA in healthy donors. As to this clone: As yet, its antigen is unknown.

Whole-study findings and limits: Later work associated roughly 17,000 TCR beta sequences with HLA alleles at 0.05 false discovery rate.

PCR involved 60 Vbeta and 13 Jbeta primers. Assay: immunoSEQ multiplex PCR; the TCRdb copy retains only in-frame clones and omits some. This sample has around 140,000 clones; around 72% occur once, and the top ten carry less than 2%. The ends lost 2 bases at V and 7 bases at J; junction bases unmatched: 16. Germline V gene lookup returns CDR1 WNHNN and CDR2 SYGVQD (reference sequence). This CDR3 has 19 amino acids. The chain employs TRBV10-1 and TRBJ2-1; 11 nucleotides line up with TRBD2. The source material was PBMCs. The TCR was taken from a woman younger than 35 in good health and CMV-seronegative. The CDR3 loop is CASSERVAGGPFHRNEQFF. The DNA of the CDR3 is TGCGCCAGCAGTGAGAGGGTAGCGGGAGGGCCATTTCACCGGAATGAGCAGTTCTTC.